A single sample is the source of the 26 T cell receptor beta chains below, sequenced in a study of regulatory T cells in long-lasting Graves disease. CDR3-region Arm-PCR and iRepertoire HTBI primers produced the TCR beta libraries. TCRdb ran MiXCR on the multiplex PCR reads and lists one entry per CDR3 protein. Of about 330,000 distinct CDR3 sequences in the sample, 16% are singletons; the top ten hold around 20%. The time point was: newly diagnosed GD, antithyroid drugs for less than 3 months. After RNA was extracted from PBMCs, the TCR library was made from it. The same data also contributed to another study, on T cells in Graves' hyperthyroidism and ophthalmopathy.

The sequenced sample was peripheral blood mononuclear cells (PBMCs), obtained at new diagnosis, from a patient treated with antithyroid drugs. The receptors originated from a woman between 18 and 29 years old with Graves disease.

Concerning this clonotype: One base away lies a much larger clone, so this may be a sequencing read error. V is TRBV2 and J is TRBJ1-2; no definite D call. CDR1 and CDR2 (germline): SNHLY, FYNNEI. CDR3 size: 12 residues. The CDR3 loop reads CASSLNNYGHTF. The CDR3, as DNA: TGTGCCAGCAGCCTCAACAACTATGGCCACACCTTC.

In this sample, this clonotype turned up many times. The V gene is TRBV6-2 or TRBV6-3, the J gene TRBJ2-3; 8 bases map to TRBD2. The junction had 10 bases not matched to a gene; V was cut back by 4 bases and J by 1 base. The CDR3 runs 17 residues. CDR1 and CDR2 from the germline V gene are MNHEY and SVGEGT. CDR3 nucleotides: TGTGCCAGCAGTTGGGGACGGGGGGGCTTTCGCACAGATACGCAGTATTTT. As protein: CASSWGRGGFRTDTQYF.

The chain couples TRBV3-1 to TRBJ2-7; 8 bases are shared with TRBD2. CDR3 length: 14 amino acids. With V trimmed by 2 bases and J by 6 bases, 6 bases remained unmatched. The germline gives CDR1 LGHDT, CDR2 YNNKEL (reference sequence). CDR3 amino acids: CASSQPAGVGEQYF. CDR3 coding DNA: TGTGCCAGCAGCCAACCAGCGGGAGTGGGCGAGCAGTACTTC.

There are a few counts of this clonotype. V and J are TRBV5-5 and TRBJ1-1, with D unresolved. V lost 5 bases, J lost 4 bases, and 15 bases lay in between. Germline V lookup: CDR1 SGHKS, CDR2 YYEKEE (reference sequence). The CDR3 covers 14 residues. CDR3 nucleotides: TGTGCCAGCAGGGTAGTAGTGGAGGGCACTGAAGCTTTCTTT. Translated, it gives CASRVVVEGTEAFF. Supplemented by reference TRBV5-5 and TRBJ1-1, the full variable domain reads DAGVTQSPTHLIKTRGQQVTLRCSPISGHKSVSWYQQVLGQGPQFIFQYYEKEERGRGNFPDRFSARQFPNYSSELNVNALLLGDSALYLCASRVVVEGTEAFFGQGTRLTVV.

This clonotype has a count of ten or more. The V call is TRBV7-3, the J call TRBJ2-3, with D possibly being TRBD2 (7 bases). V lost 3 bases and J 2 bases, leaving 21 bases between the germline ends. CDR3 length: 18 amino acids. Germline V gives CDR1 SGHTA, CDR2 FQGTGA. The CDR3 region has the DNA TGTGCCAGCAGCTTTAAGTCCCTTTCCCGGGGGGCCACAGATACGCAGTATTTT. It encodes CASSFKSLSRGATDTQYF.

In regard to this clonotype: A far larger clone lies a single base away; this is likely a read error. CDR3 region: CASRPSRALYEQYF. The CDR3 DNA reads TGTGCCAGCAGGCCGTCCAGGGCTCTCTACGAGCAGTACTTC. The J gene is TRBJ1-1, the V gene TRBV28, with D tentatively TRBD1 (5 bases). The DNA end favors TRBJ2-7, so the J call may be wrong. Germline V gene lookup returns CDR1 MDHEN and CDR2 SYDVKM. This CDR3 spans 14 amino acids.

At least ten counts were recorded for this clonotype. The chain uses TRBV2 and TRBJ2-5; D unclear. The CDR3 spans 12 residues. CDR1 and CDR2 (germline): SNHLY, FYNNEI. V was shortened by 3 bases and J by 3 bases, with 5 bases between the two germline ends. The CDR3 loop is CASSDWKETQYF. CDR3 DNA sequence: TGTGCCAGCAGTGATTGGAAAGAGACCCAGTACTTC.

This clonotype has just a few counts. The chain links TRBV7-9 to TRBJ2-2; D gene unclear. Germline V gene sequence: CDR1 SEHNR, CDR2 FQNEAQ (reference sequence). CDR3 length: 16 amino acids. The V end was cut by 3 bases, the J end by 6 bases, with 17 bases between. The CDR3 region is CASSFAPGPVPGELFF. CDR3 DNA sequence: TGTGCCAGCAGCTTCGCCCCGGGCCCAGTACCCGGGGAGCTGTTTTTT.

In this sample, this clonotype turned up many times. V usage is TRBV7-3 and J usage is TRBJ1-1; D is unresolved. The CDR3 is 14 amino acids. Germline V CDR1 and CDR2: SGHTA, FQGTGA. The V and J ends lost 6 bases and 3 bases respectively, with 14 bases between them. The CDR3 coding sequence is TGTGCCAGCAGATACAACCCCGCGGACACTGAAGCTTTCTTT. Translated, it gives CASRYNPADTEAFF.

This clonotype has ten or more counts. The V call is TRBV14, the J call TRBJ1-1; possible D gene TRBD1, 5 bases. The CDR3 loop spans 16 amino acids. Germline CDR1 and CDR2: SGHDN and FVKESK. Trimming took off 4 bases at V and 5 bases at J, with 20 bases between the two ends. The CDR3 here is CASSPLPRDQWTEAFF. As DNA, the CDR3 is TGTGCCAGCAGCCCCCTTCCCAGGGACCAATGGACTGAAGCTTTCTTT.

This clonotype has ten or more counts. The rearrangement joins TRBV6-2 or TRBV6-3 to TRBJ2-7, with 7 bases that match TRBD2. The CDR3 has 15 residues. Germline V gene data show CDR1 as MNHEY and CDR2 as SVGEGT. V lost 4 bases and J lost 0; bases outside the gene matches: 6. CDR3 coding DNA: TGTGCCAGCAGTTTTGAGCGGGGAGCCTCCTACGAGCAGTACTTC. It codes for CASSFERGASYEQYF.

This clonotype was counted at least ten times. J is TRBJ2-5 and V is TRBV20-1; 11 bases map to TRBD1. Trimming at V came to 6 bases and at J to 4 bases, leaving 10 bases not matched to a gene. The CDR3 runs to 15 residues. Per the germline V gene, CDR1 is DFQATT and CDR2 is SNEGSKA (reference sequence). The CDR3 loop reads CSAIARDRGGETQYF. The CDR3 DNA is TGCAGTGCCATCGCCCGGGACAGGGGGGGAGAGACCCAGTACTTC.

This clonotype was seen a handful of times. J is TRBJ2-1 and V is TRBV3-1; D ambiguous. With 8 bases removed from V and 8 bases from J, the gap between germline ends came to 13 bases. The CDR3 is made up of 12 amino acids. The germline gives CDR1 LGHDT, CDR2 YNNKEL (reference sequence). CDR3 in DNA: TGTGCCAGCGAGTCTATCGTGGATGAGCAGTTCTTC. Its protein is CASESIVDEQFF.

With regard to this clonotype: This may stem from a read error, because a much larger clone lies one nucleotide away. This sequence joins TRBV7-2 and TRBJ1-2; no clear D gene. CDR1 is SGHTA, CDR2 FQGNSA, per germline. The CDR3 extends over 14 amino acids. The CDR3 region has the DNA TGTGCCAGCAGCTCGGACGGTTCTAACTATAGCTACACCTTC. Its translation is CASSSDGSNYSYTF.

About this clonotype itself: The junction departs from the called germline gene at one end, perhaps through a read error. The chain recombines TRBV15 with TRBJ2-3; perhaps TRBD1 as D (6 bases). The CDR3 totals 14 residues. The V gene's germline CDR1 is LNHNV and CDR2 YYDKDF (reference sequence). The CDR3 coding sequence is TGTGCCACCAGCAGAGAACGGGACAAGAAGGGGTTGGGGTTT. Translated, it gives CATSRERDKKGLGF.

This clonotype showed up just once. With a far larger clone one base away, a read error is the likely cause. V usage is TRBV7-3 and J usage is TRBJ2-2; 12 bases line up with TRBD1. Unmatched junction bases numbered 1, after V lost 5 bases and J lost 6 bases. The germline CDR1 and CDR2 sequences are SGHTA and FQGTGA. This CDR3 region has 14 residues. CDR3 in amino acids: CASSRDRGPGELFF. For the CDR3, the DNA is TGTGCCAGCAGCCGGGACAGGGGGCCCGGGGAGCTGTTTTTT.

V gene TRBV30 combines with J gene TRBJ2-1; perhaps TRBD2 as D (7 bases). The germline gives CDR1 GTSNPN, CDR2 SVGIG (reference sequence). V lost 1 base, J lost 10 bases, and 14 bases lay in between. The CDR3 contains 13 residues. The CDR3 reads CAWSDTAGAEQFF. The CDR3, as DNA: TGTGCCTGGAGTGATACGGCGGGGGCCGAGCAGTTCTTC. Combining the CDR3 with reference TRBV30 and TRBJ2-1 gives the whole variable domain SQTIHQWPATLVQPVGSPLSLECTVEGTSNPNLYWYRQAAGRGLQLLFYSVGIGQISSEVPQNLSASRPQDRQFILSSKKLLLSDSGFYLCAWSDTAGAEQFFGPGTRLTVL.

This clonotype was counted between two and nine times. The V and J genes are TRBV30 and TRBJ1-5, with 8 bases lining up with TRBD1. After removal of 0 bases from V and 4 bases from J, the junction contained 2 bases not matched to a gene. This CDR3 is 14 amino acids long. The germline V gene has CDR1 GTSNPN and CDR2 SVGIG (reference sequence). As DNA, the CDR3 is TGTGCCTGGAGTGTACGGACAGGGAATCAGCCCCAGCATTTT. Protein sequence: CAWSVRTGNQPQHF.

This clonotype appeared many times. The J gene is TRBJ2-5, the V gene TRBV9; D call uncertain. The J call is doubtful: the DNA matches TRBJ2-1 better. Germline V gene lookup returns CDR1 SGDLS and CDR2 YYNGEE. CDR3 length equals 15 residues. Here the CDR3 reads CASSVSAVPNNEQFF. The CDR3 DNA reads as TGTGCCAGCAGCGTTTCGGCAGTCCCGAACAATGAGCAGTTCTTC.

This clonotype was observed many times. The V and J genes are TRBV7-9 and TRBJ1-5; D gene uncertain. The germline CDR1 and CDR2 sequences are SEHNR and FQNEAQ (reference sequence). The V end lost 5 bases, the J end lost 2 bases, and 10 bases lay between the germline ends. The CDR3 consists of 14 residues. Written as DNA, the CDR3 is TGTGCCAGCAGCCAGTCCATCGGCAATCAGCCCCAGCATTTT. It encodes CASSQSIGNQPQHF.

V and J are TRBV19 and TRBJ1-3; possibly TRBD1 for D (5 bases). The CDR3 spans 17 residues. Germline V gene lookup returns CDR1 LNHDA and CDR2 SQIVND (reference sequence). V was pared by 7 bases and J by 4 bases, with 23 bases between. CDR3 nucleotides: TGTGCCAGTACCGATCGACAGTCGCCGATTATGGGAAACACCATATATTTT. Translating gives CASTDRQSPIMGNTIYF.

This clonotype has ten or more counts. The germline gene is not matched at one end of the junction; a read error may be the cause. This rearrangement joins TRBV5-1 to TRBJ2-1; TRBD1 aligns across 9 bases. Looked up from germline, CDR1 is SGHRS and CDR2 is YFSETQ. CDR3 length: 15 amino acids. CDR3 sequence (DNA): TGTGCCAGCAGCTTGGCCGGGACAGGGTACAATGAGCAGTTCTTC. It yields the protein CASSLAGTGYNEQFF.

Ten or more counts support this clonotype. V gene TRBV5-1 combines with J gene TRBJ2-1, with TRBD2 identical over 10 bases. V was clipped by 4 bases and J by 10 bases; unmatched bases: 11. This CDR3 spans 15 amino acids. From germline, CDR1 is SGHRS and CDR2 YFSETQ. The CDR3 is CASSIAGGGGSEQFF. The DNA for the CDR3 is TGCGCCAGCAGCATAGCGGGAGGTGGGGGTTCGGAGCAGTTCTTC.

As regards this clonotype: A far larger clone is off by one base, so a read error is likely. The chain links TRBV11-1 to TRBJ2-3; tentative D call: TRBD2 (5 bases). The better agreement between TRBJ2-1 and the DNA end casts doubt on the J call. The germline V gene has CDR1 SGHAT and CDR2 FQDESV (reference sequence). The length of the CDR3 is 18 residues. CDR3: CASSATIRGGSSYSEQFF. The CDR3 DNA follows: TGTGCCAGCAGCGCCACGATCCGTGGAGGCAGCTCCTACAGTGAGCAGTTCTTC.

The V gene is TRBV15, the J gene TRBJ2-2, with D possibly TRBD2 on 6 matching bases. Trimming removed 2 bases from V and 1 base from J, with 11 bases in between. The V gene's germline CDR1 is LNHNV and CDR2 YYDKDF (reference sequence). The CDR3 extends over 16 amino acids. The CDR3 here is CATSRSGTLNTGELFF. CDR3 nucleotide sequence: TGTGCCACCAGCAGATCCGGGACTTTGAACACCGGGGAGCTGTTTTTT.

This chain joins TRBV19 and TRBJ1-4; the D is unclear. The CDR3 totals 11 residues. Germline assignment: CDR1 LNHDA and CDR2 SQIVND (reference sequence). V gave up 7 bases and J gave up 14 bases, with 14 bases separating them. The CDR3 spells CASKSARRLFF. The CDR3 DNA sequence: TGTGCCAGTAAGTCGGCTAGAAGGCTGTTTTTT.